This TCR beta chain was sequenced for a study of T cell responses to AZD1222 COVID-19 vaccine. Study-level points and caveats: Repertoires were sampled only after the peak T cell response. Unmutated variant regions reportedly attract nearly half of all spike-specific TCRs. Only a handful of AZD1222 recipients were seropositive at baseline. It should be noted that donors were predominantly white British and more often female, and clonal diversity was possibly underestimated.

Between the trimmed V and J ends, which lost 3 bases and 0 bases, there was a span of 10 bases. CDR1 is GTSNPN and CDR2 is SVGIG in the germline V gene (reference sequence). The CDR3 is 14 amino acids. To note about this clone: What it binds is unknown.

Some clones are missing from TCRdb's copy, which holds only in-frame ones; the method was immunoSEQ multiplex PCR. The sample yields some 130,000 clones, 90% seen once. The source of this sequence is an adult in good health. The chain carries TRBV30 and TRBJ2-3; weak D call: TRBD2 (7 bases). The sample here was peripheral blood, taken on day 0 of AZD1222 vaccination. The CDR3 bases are TGTGCCTGGAGGAAGGGGGGGAGCACAGATACGCAGTATTTT. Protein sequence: CAWRKGGSTDTQYF. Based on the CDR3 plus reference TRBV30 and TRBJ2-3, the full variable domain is SQTIHQWPATLVQPVGSPLSLECTVEGTSNPNLYWYRQAAGRGLQLLFYSVGIGQISSEVPQNLSASRPQDRQFILSSKKLLLSDSGFYLCAWRKGGSTDTQYFGPGTRLTVL.